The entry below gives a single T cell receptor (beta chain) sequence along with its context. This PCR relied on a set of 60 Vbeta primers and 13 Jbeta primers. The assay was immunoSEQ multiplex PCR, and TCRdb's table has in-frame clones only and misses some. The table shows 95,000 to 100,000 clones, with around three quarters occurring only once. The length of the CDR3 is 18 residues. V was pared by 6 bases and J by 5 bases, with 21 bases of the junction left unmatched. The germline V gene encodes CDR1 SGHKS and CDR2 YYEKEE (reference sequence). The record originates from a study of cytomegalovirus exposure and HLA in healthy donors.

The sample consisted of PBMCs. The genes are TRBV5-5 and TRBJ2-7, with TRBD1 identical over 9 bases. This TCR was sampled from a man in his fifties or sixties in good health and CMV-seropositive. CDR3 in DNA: TGTGCCAGCACCCTCCGGGACAGGGTTTCAACGCTCGCCAACGAGCAGTACTTC. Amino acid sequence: CASTLRDRVSTLANEQYF.